This TCR beta chain was profiled in a study of T cells in Graves' hyperthyroidism and ophthalmopathy. An absence of ophthalmopathy progression within 18 months meant stable Graves' hyperthyroidism. Those patients with uncontrolled infection, other autoimmune disease, pregnancy or lactation were excluded. Amplified TCR beta CDR3 regions derived from RNA transcripts. When the TCR CDR3 underwent first-round RT-PCR, the HTBI primer set was used. TCRdb reanalysed the multiplex PCR reads using MiXCR and keeps one entry per CDR3 protein. The sample includes approximately 530,000 distinct CDR3 sequences, about a sixth of them seen just once. The length of the CDR3 is 16 residues. V was clipped by 2 bases and J by 5 bases, with 16 bases between them. From germline, CDR1 is DFQATT and CDR2 SNEGSKA (reference sequence).

The chain joins TRBV20-1 to TRBJ1-6; D is perhaps TRBD1 (6 bases). Sequencing was performed on blood. The TCR originated in a woman under 30 with Graves' hyperthyroidism. CDR3 residues: CSARRAGTSDNSPLHF. CDR3 sequence (DNA): TGCAGTGCTAGACGAGCCGGGACATCCGATAATTCACCCCTCCACTTT.